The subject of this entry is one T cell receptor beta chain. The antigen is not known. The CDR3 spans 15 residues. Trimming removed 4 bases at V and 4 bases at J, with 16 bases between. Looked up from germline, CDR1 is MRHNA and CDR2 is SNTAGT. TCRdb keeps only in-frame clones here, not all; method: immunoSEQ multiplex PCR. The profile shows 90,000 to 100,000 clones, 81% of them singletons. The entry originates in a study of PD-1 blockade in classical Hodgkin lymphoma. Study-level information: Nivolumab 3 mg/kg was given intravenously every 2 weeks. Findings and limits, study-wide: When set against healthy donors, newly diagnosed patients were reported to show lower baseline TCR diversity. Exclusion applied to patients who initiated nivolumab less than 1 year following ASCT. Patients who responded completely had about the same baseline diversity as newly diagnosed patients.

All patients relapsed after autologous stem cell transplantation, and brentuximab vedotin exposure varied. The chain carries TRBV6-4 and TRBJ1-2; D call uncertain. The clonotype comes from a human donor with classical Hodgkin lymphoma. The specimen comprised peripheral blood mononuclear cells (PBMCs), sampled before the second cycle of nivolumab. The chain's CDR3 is CASSVEKGVGYGYTF. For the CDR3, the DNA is TGTGCCAGCAGTGTAGAAAAGGGAGTCGGCTATGGCTACACCTTC.